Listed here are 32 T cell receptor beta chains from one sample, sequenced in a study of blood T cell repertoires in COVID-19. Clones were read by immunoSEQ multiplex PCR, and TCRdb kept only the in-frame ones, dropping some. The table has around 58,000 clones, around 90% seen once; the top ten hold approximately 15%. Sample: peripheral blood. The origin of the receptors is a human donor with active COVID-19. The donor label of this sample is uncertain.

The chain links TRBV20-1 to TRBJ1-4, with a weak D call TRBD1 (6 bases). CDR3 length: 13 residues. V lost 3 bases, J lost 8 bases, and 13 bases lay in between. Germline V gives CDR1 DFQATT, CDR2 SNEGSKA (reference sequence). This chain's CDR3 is CSASLGHGEKLFF. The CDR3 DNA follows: TGCAGTGCTAGTCTGGGACATGGGGAAAAACTGTTTTTT.

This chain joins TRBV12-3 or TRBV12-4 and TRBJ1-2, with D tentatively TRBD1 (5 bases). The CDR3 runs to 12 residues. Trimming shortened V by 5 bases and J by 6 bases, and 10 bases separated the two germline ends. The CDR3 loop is CASSLWGDGYTF. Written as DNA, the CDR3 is TGTGCCAGCAGTCTCTGGGGGGATGGCTACACCTTC.

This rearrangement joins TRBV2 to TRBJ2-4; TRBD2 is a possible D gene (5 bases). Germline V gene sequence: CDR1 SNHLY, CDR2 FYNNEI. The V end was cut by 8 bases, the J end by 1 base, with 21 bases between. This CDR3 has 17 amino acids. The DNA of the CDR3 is TGTGCCAGCGCAAAGGAGGCCCAACTGGGGGCCAAAAACATTCAGTACTTC. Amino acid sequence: CASAKEAQLGAKNIQYF.

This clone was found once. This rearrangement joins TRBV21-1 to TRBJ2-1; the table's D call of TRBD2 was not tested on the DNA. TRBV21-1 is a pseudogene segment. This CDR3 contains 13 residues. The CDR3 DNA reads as TGTGCCAGCAGCCCCGGGAGGGACAATGAGCAGTTCTTC. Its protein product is CASSPGRDNEQFF.

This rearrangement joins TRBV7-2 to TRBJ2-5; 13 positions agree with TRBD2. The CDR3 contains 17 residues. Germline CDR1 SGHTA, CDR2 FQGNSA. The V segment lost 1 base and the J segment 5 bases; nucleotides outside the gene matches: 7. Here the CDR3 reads CASSLDRTSGGVETQYF. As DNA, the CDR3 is TGTGCCAGCAGCTTAGACCGGACTAGCGGGGGTGTTGAGACCCAGTACTTC.

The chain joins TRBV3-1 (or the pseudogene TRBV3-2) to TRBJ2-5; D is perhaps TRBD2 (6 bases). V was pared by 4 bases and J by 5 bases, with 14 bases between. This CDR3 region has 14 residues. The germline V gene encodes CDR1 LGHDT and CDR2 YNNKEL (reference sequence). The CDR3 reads CASSPREGRETQYF. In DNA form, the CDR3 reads TGTGCCAGCAGCCCCCGAGAGGGGAGGGAGACCCAGTACTTC.

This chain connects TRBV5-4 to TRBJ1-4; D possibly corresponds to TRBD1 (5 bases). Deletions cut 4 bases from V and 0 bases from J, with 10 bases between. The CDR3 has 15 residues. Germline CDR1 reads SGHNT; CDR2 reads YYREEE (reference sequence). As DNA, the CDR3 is TGTGCCAGCAGCATTCAAGGGGCAACTAATGAAAAACTGTTTTTT. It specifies CASSIQGATNEKLFF.

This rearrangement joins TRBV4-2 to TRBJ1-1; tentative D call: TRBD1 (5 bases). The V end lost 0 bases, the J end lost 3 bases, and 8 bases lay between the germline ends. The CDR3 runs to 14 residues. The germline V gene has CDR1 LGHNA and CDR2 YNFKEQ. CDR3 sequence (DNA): TGTGCCAGCAGCCAAGAGGGGGGGTACACTGAAGCTTTCTTT. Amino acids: CASSQEGGYTEAFF.

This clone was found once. The CDR3 coding sequence is TGTGCCAGCAGCCATTCTGGGACAGCGAACACCGGGGAGCTGTTTTTT. This translates into CASSHSGTANTGELFF. The chain uses TRBV3-1 (or the pseudogene TRBV3-2) and TRBJ2-2; 7 bases fit TRBD1. The CDR3 has 16 residues. J lost 0 bases, V lost 3 bases, and 4 bases had no gene match. The germline gives CDR1 LGHDT, CDR2 YNNKEL (reference sequence).

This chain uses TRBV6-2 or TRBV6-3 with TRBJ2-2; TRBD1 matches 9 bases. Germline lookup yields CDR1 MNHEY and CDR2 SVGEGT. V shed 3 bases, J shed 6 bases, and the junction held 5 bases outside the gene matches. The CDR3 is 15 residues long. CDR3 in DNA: TGTGCCAGCAGTTATAGGACAGGGGATTCCGGGGAGCTGTTTTTT. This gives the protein CASSYRTGDSGELFF.

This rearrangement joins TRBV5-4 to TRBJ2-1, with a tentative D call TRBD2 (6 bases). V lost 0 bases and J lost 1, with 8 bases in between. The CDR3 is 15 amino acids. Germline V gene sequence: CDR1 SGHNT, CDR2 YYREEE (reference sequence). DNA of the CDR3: TGTGCCAGCAGCTTGGGGGGACTGTCCTACAATGAGCAGTTCTTC. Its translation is CASSLGGLSYNEQFF. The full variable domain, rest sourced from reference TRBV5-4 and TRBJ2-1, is ETGVTQSPTHLIKTRGQQVTLRCSSQSGHNTVSWYQQALGQGPQFIFQYYREEENGRGNFPPRFSGLQFPNYSSELNVNALELDDSALYLCASSLGGLSYNEQFFGPGTRLTVL.

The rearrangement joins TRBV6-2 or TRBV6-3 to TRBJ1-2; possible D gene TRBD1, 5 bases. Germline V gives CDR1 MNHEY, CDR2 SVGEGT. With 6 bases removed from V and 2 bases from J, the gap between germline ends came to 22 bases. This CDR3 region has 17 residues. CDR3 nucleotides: TGTGCCAGCAGCCCACCTGCCCGGGGGACGGGAAACTATGGCTACACCTTC. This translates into CASSPPARGTGNYGYTF.

CDR3 residues: CASSPTTGGEQYV. The CDR3 DNA follows: TGTGCCAGCAGCCCCACCACAGGGGGCGAGCAGTACGTC. The chain links TRBV14 to TRBJ2-7, with 8 bases fitting TRBD1. CDR3 length: 13 amino acids. V was pared by 4 bases and J by 6 bases, with 5 bases of the junction left unmatched. The germline V gene encodes CDR1 SGHDN and CDR2 FVKESK.

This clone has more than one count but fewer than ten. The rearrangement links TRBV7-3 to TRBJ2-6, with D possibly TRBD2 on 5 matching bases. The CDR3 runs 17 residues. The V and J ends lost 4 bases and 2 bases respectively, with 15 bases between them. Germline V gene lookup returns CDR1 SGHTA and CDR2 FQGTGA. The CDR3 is CASSSGTLSTGANVLTF. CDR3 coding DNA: TGTGCCAGCAGCTCGGGAACGCTCTCGACTGGGGCCAACGTCCTGACTTTC.

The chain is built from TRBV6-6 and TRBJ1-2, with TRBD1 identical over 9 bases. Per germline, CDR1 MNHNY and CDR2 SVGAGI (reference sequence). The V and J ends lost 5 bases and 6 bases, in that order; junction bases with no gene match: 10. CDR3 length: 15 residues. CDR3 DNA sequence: TGTGCCAGCAGTCCTTATAGGACAGGGGAGAATGGCTACACCTTC. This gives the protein CASSPYRTGENGYTF.

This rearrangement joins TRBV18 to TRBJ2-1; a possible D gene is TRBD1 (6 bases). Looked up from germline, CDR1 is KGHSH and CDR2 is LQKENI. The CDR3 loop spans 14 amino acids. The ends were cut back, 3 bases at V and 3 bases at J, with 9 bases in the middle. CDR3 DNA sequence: TGTGCCAGCTCACCGGACAGTAGCTACAATGAGCAGTTCTTC. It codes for CASSPDSSYNEQFF.

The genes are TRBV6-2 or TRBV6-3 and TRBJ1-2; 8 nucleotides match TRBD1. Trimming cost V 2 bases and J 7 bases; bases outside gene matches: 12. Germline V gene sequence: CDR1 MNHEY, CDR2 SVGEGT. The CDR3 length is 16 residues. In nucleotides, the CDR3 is TGTGCCAGCAGTTACCAGGGCAGGGGGCGCGTGTTTGGCTACACCTTC. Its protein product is CASSYQGRGRVFGYTF.

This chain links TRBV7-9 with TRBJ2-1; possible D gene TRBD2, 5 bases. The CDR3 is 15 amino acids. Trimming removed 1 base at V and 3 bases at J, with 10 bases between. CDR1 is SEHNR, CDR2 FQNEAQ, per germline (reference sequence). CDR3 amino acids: CASSLGGPVYNEQFF. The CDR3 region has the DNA TGTGCCAGCAGCTTAGGCGGGCCGGTCTACAATGAGCAGTTCTTC.

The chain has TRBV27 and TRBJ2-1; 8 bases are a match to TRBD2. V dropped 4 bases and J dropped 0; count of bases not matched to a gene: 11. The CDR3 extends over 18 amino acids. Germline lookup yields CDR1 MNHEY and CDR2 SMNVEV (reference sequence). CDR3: CASSWGVAGLSSYNEQFF. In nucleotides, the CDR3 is TGTGCCAGCAGTTGGGGGGTAGCGGGGCTTAGCTCCTACAATGAGCAGTTCTTC.

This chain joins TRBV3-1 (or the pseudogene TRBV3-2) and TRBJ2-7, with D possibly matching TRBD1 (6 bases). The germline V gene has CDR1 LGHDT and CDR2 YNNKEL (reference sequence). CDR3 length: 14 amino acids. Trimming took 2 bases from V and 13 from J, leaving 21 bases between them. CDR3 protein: CASSQKGWGLGVYF. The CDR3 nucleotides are TGTGCCAGCAGCCAAAAGGGCTGGGGGCTTGGCGTCTACTTC.

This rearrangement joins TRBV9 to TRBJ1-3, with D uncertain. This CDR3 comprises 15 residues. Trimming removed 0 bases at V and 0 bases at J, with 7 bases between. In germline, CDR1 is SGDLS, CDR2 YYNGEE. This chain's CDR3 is CASSVGEFSGNTIYF. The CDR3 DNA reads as TGTGCCAGCAGCGTAGGAGAATTCTCTGGAAACACCATATATTTT.

The CDR3 bases are TGTGCCAGCAGCCCAGTAATGAACACTGAAGCTTTCTTT. This sequence encodes CASSPVMNTEAFF. The chain is built from TRBV7-9 and TRBJ1-1, with no clear D. The V gene lost 5 bases and the J gene lost 0 bases, with 7 bases spanning the gap. CDR1 and CDR2 from the germline V gene are SEHNR and FQNEAQ (reference sequence). The CDR3 is made up of 13 amino acids.

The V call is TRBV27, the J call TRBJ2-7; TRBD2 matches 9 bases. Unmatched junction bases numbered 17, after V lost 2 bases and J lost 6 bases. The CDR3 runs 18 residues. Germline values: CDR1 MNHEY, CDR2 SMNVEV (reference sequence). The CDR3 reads CASSLAASGTTWAPEQYF. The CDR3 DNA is TGTGCCAGCAGTTTAGCGGCTAGCGGGACCACTTGGGCCCCCGAGCAGTACTTC.

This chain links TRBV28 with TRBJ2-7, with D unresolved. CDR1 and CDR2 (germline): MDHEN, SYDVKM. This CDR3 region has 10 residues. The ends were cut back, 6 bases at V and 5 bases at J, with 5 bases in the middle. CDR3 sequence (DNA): TGTGCCAGCAGGGCCAACGAGCAGTACTTC. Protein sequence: CASRANEQYF.

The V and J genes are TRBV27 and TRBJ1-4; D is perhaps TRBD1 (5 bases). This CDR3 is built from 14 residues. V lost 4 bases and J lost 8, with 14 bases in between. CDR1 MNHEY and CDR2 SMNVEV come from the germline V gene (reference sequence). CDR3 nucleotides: TGTGCCAGCAGTTCCTCGGGGGTCCTCGAAAAACTGTTTTTT. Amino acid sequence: CASSSSGVLEKLFF.

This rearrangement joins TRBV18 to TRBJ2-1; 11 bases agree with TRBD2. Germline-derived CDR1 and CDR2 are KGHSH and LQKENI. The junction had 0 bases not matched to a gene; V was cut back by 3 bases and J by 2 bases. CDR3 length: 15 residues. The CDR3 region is CASSPGLAAYNEQFF. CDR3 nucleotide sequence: TGTGCCAGCTCACCGGGACTAGCGGCCTACAATGAGCAGTTCTTC.

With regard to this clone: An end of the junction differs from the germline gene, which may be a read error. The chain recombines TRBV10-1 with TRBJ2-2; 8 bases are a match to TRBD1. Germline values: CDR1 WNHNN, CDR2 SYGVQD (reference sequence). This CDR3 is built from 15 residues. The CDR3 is CASNRGRGLAKGAVF. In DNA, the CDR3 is TGCGCCAGCAATCGGGGCAGGGGGCTCGCGAAGGGAGCTGTTTTT.

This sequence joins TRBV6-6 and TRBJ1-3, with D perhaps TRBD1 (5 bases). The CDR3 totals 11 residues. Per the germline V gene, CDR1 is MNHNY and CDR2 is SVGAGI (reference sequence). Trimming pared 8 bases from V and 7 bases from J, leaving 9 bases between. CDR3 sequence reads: CASGAGNTIYF. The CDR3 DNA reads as TGTGCCAGCGGGGCAGGGAACACCATATATTTT.

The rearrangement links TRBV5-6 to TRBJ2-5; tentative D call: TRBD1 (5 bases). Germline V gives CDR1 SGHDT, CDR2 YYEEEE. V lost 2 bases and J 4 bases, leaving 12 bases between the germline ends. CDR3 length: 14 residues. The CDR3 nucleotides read TGTGCCAGCAGCTTTGACAGTTTAGGAGAGACCCAGTACTTC. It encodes CASSFDSLGETQYF.

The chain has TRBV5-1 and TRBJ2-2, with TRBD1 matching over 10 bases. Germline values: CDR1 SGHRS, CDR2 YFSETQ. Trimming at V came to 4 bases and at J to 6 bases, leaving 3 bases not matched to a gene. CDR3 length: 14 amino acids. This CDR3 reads CASSTDRGAGELFF. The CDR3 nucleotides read TGCGCCAGCAGCACGGACAGGGGGGCCGGGGAGCTGTTTTTT.

CDR3 nucleotide sequence: TGTGCCAGCAGCTTAAACCCTCCGGGGGGCGGCAAGACCCAGTACTTC. It codes for CASSLNPPGGGKTQYF. The gene calls are TRBV7-9 and TRBJ2-5, with D perhaps matching TRBD2 (7 bases). Germline V gene sequence: CDR1 SEHNR, CDR2 FQNEAQ (reference sequence). The length of the CDR3 is 16 residues. Between the trimmed V and J ends, which lost 2 bases and 6 bases, there was a span of 19 bases.

CDR3: CASSLDSYSGNTIYF. CDR3 sequence (DNA): TGCGCCAGCAGCTTGGACAGCTACTCTGGAAACACCATATATTTT. The chain has TRBV5-1 and TRBJ1-3; no clear D. The CDR3 length is 15 residues. Germline-derived CDR1 and CDR2 are SGHRS and YFSETQ. V was shortened by 0 bases and J by 0 bases, with 7 bases between the two germline ends.